The 19 T cell receptor beta chains presented below share a single source sample, sequenced in a study of blood T cell repertoires in COVID-19. Sequenced by immunoSEQ multiplex PCR; TCRdb stores in-frame clones only, minus some. This sample has 100,000 to 150,000 clones, with 90% found just once. Sequences were obtained from peripheral blood. These receptors were taken from a man aged 60-69 years with COVID-19, enrolled during active disease.

The chain carries TRBV30 and TRBJ2-2; TRBD2 matches at 7 bases. Germline CDR1 reads GTSNPN; CDR2 reads SVGIG (reference sequence). The CDR3 length is 16 residues. The V and J ends lost 4 bases and 4 bases, in that order; junction bases with no gene match: 12. The DNA of the CDR3 is TGTGCCTGGAAGGGGAGCGGGAAGGGAGGCACCGGGGAGCTGTTTTTT. Amino acid sequence: CAWKGSGKGGTGELFF.

The J gene is TRBJ2-2, the V gene TRBV2; D perhaps matches TRBD2 (5 bases). Germline V gene data show CDR1 as SNHLY and CDR2 as FYNNEI. The CDR3 consists of 15 residues. Trimming stripped 4 bases from V and 0 bases from J, with 9 bases between. CDR3 sequence (DNA): TGTGCCAGCAGTGGACGGGGTGCGAACACCGGGGAGCTGTTTTTT. Translation gives CASSGRGANTGELFF.

The table lists this clone with a count of one. This chain joins TRBV4-3 and TRBJ1-5, with TRBD1 identical over 11 bases. CDR3 size: 17 residues. Looked up from germline, CDR1 is LGHNA and CDR2 is YSLEER. V trimming: 3 bases; J trimming: 5 bases; junction bases outside the gene matches: 9. The CDR3 region has the DNA TGCGCCAGCAGCCAGGACAGGGGGCATTCTGGGGATCAGCCCCAGCATTTT. It codes for CASSQDRGHSGDQPQHF.

This rearrangement joins TRBV7-9 to TRBJ2-1; TRBD1 aligns across 9 bases. Per the germline V gene, CDR1 is SEHNR and CDR2 is FQNEAQ (reference sequence). J gave up 5 bases and V 5 bases, and 7 bases lay outside the gene matches. The CDR3 runs 15 residues. Written as DNA, the CDR3 is TGTGCCAGCAGCACCGCGGGACAGGGTAACAATGAGCAGTTCTTC. This encodes CASSTAGQGNNEQFF.

The rearrangement joins TRBV15 to TRBJ1-1, with TRBD1 as a possible D gene (5 bases). The CDR3 is 13 residues long. Trimming stripped 3 bases from V and 3 bases from J, with 8 bases between. Germline V CDR1 and CDR2: LNHNV, YYDKDF (reference sequence). CDR3 nucleotide sequence: TGTGCCACCAGCAGCCTGACAGACACTGAAGCTTTCTTT. Translation gives CATSSLTDTEAFF.

The rearrangement joins TRBV7-3 to TRBJ1-6, with 7 bases fitting TRBD1. V trimming: 5 bases; J trimming: 5 bases; junction bases outside the gene matches: 9. The CDR3 is 16 residues long. Germline loops: CDR1 SGHTA, CDR2 FQGTGA. CDR3 loop: CASSPTGSRDNSPLHF. The CDR3 DNA reads as TGTGCCAGCAGCCCGACAGGGAGTAGGGATAATTCACCCCTCCACTTT.

The V and J genes are TRBV19 and TRBJ2-1; 7 nucleotides line up with TRBD1. CDR1 and CDR2 from the germline V gene are LNHDA and SQIVND (reference sequence). The CDR3 is 17 amino acids. V lost 6 bases, J lost 0 bases, and 11 bases stayed unmatched. CDR3 region: CASSQTGVSHSYNEQFF. The DNA for the CDR3 is TGTGCCAGTAGCCAAACAGGGGTAAGCCACTCCTACAATGAGCAGTTCTTC.

This rearrangement joins TRBV6-5 to TRBJ2-7; TRBD1 matches at 9 bases. Germline V gene lookup returns CDR1 MNHEY and CDR2 SVGAGI. This CDR3 has 15 amino acids. The J segment lost 3 bases and the V segment lost 5 bases, leaving 8 bases of the junction unmatched. CDR3 sequence: CASSTVPGQGYEQYF. CDR3 nucleotide sequence: TGTGCCAGCAGTACGGTGCCGGGACAGGGCTACGAGCAGTACTTC.

The CDR3 here is CACLGRGWENTEAFF. The DNA for the CDR3 is TGTGCCTGCCTGGGGAGGGGATGGGAGAACACTGAAGCTTTCTTT. This chain uses TRBV30 with TRBJ1-1, with TRBD1 as a possible D gene (5 bases). This CDR3 is 15 amino acids long. The V end was cut by 6 bases, the J end by 1 base, with 18 bases between. The germline gives CDR1 GTSNPN, CDR2 SVGIG (reference sequence).

This rearrangement joins TRBV5-1 to TRBJ1-1; 9 bases line up with TRBD1. Trimming removed 4 bases from V and 5 bases from J; junction bases left unmatched: 6. Germline V lookup: CDR1 SGHRS, CDR2 YFSETQ. The CDR3 has 14 residues. This chain's CDR3 is CASSLQTGGTEAFF. For the CDR3, the DNA is TGCGCCAGCAGCCTACAGACAGGGGGGACTGAAGCTTTCTTT.

The rearrangement uses TRBV6-5 and TRBJ2-7; D gene unclear. CDR1 is MNHEY and CDR2 is SVGAGI in the germline V gene. V was pared by 3 bases and J by 3 bases, with 6 bases between. The CDR3 loop spans 12 amino acids. The CDR3, as DNA: TGTGCCAGCAGTTATTCTCGCTACGAGCAGTACTTC. The encoded protein is CASSYSRYEQYF.

This clone was picked up one time. V gene TRBV10-3 combines with J gene TRBJ2-7; TRBD1 agrees at 8 bases. The trim removed 8 bases at V and 4 bases at J, leaving 13 bases unmatched. From germline, CDR1 is ENHRY and CDR2 SYGVKD. This CDR3 comprises 15 residues. CDR3 sequence: CAIGQGATLYYEQYF. The CDR3 DNA sequence: TGTGCCATCGGTCAGGGGGCGACCCTATATTACGAGCAGTACTTC.

The chain has TRBV9 and TRBJ1-2; 7 bases map to TRBD1. The CDR3 loop spans 17 amino acids. Trimming removed 3 bases from V and 3 bases from J; junction bases left unmatched: 14. Germline loops: CDR1 SGDLS, CDR2 YYNGEE. CDR3: CASSAAVLGRGYYGYTF. CDR3 coding DNA: TGTGCCAGCAGCGCGGCCGTCTTGGGCAGGGGGTACTATGGCTACACCTTC.

The chain employs TRBV18 and TRBJ2-7; D not resolved. This CDR3 region has 14 residues. Germline V gives CDR1 KGHSH, CDR2 LQKENI. With 6 bases removed from V and 0 bases from J, the gap between germline ends came to 12 bases. In DNA, the CDR3 is TGTGCCAGCTCCTTTGACCGGAGCTCCTACGAGCAGTACTTC. This gives the protein CASSFDRSSYEQYF.

The V call is TRBV5-8, the J call TRBJ2-3; 7 nucleotides agree with TRBD1. The CDR3 has 13 amino acids. J lost 4 bases, V lost 6 bases, and 5 bases had no gene match. CDR1 and CDR2 (germline): SGHTS, YDEGEE. The CDR3 is CASKRTGADTQYF. CDR3 bases: TGTGCCAGCAAGAGGACAGGCGCAGATACGCAGTATTTT.

About this clone: An end of the junction differs from the germline gene, which may be a read error. The J gene is TRBJ1-4, the V gene TRBV7-7, with D perhaps matching TRBD1 (5 bases). The CDR3 has 16 amino acids. Germline V CDR1 and CDR2: SSHAT, FNYEAQ (reference sequence). The CDR3 loop is CASSPLPRADNEKLFF. CDR3 nucleotide sequence: TGTGCTAGCAGCCCCCTCCCCAGGGCAGATAATGAAAAACTGTTTTTT.

CDR3 amino acids: CASSTGQGPISNTGELFF. The DNA for the CDR3 is TGTGCCAGTAGCACCGGACAGGGGCCGATCTCGAACACCGGGGAGCTGTTTTTT. This chain uses TRBV19 with TRBJ2-2, with TRBD1 identical over 9 bases. The CDR3 loop spans 18 amino acids. In germline, CDR1 is LNHDA, CDR2 SQIVND (reference sequence). V was clipped by 6 bases and J by 0 bases; unmatched bases: 11.

The CDR3 reads CASSLNRGYEQYF. The CDR3 DNA is TGTGCCAGCAGCTTAAACAGGGGGTACGAGCAGTACTTC. The V and J genes are TRBV7-2 and TRBJ2-7, with TRBD1 matching 8 bases. Trimming at V came to 2 bases and at J to 4 bases, leaving 1 base not matched to a gene. Germline V gene lookup returns CDR1 SGHTA and CDR2 FQGNSA. The CDR3 has 13 amino acids.

The V and J genes are TRBV24-1 and TRBJ2-7, with 8 bases matching TRBD2. CDR1 is KGHDR, CDR2 SFDVKD, per germline. The CDR3 is 16 residues long. With 3 bases clipped from V and 0 bases from J, the junction kept 6 bases outside the gene matches. The chain's CDR3 is CATSDRTSGASYEQYF. CDR3 nucleotide sequence: TGTGCCACCAGTGATCGCACTAGCGGAGCCTCCTACGAGCAGTACTTC.